This entry lists 25 T cell receptor beta chains sequenced from one sample in a study of T-cell reconstitution after alpha-beta-depleted transplantation in children. As it was prepared, the TCRbeta library received unique molecular identifiers. TCRdb reprocessed the PCR reads with MiXCR, giving one entry per CDR3 protein. The repertoire holds a few hundred thousand distinct CDR3 sequences, about a tenth seen once, with 2% to 3% in the top ten. Specimen: PBMCs from the stem cell graft donor, collected from the stem cell graft. Receptor source: a human donor who donated a stem cell graft to a child with acute lymphoblastic leukemia.

The chain uses TRBV20-1 and TRBJ1-6, with no clear D. In germline, CDR1 is DFQATT, CDR2 SNEGSKA (reference sequence). The CDR3 is made up of 13 amino acids. V lost 3 bases to trimming and J lost 13 bases, with 16 bases between them. This CDR3 reads CSASSVMGSPLHF. The CDR3 region has the DNA TGCAGTGCTAGTTCCGTCATGGGATCGCCCCTCCACTTT.

The V gene is TRBV12-3 or TRBV12-4, the J gene TRBJ2-2; 8 bases agree with TRBD2. This CDR3 region has 16 residues. Germline trimming cut 8 bases from V and 0 bases from J; bases unmatched to any gene: 8. CDR3 bases: TGTGCCAGCTCCCGCCGGGGGGGGACGAACACCGGGGAGCTGTTTTTT. It encodes CASSRRGGTNTGELFF.

This clonotype was seen more than once but under ten times. This rearrangement joins TRBV20-1 to TRBJ1-6, with D possibly being TRBD1 (6 bases). Germline V gives CDR1 DFQATT, CDR2 SNEGSKA (reference sequence). Trimming stripped 3 bases from V and 4 bases from J, with 10 bases between. This CDR3 spans 14 amino acids. Here the CDR3 DNA reads TGCAGTGCTAGGGCAGGGGATTATAATTCACCCCTCCACTTT. Translation gives CSARAGDYNSPLHF.

The table lists this clonotype with a few counts. This sequence joins TRBV7-9 and TRBJ2-7, with TRBD1 matching over 9 bases. Germline loops: CDR1 SEHNR, CDR2 FQNEAQ (reference sequence). This CDR3 region has 13 residues. V trimming: 6 bases; J trimming: 3 bases; junction bases outside the gene matches: 3. The CDR3 sequence: CASRQGAFYEQYF. The CDR3 DNA reads as TGTGCCAGCAGACAGGGGGCTTTCTACGAGCAGTACTTC. The full variable domain, completed using reference TRBV7-9 and TRBJ2-7, is DTGVSQNPRHKITKRGQNVTFRCDPISEHNRLYWYRQTLGQGPEFLTYFQNEAQLEKSRLLSDRFSAERPKGSFSTLEIQRTEQGDSAMYLCASRQGAFYEQYFGPGTRLTVT.

In its sample, this clonotype was seen a few times. The chain employs TRBV27 and TRBJ1-6; D not resolved. Trimming took off 3 bases at V and 7 bases at J, with 7 bases between the two ends. This CDR3 is 13 amino acids long. In germline, CDR1 is MNHEY, CDR2 SMNVEV (reference sequence). For the CDR3, the DNA is TGTGCCAGCAGTTTCGTGGCGAATTCACCCCTCCACTTT. Amino acid sequence: CASSFVANSPLHF.

This clonotype was counted a few times. The V call is TRBV7-2, the J call TRBJ2-3; D gene unclear. Trimming took 5 bases from V and 2 from J, leaving 5 bases between them. The germline V gene has CDR1 SGHTA and CDR2 FQGNSA. The CDR3 sequence is 12 residues long. CDR3 DNA sequence: TGTGCCAGCAGCACCTTCACAGATACGCAGTATTTT. It is translated as CASSTFTDTQYF.

A word on this clonotype: This may be a read error: a much more frequent sequence differs by one nucleotide. V and J are TRBV7-8 and TRBJ2-1; possibly TRBD1 for D (5 bases). This CDR3 comprises 15 residues. Germline V gives CDR1 SGHVS, CDR2 FQNEAQ. CDR3: CASGLGVSSYNEQFF. The DNA of the CDR3 is TGTGCCAGCGGCTTAGGGGTTAGCTCCTACAATGAGCAGTTCTTC.

This clonotype was observed many times. The J gene is TRBJ2-7, the V gene TRBV7-2; D may be TRBD2 (5 bases). The CDR3 length is 15 residues. Trimming shortened V by 1 base and J by 1 base, and 11 bases separated the two germline ends. Germline CDR1 SGHTA, CDR2 FQGNSA. CDR3 nucleotide sequence: TGTGCCAGCAGCTTAGAGATTGGACTTTCCTACGAGCAGTACTTC. This codes for CASSLEIGLSYEQYF.

The V gene is TRBV20-1, the J gene TRBJ2-1, with TRBD2 matching 7 bases. CDR1 DFQATT and CDR2 SNEGSKA come from the germline V gene (reference sequence). The junction had 9 bases not matched to a gene; V was cut back by 6 bases and J by 13 bases. This CDR3 spans 11 amino acids. This chain's CDR3 is CSAPGGRLQFF. The CDR3 bases are TGCAGTGCCCCCGGGGGGAGGTTACAGTTCTTC.

V and J are TRBV12-3 or TRBV12-4 and TRBJ2-5; TRBD2 matches 13 bases. Trimming at V came to 3 bases and at J to 2 bases, leaving 12 bases not matched to a gene. The CDR3 runs 19 residues. CDR3 region: CASSFRGLAGAPLQETQYF. CDR3 sequence (DNA): TGTGCCAGCAGTTTCCGTGGACTAGCGGGAGCTCCTCTTCAAGAGACCCAGTACTTC.

The gene calls are TRBV21-1 and TRBJ1-4. TRBV21-1 is described as a pseudogene. CDR3 length: 16 amino acids. The CDR3, as DNA: TGTGCCAGCAGCAAAGCTAGGTCTACAACTAATGAAAAACTGTTTTTT. The encoded protein is CASSKARSTTNEKLFF.

This clonotype was observed at least ten times. V and J are TRBV5-1 and TRBJ2-1, with 8 bases identical to TRBD2. Germline-derived CDR1 and CDR2 are SGHRS and YFSETQ. CDR3 length: 13 residues. The J segment lost 7 bases and the V segment lost 4 bases, leaving 4 bases of the junction unmatched. The CDR3 DNA follows: TGCGCCAGCAGCCGAGCGGGAGTTAATGAGCAGTTCTTC. Translated: CASSRAGVNEQFF.

The chain recombines TRBV4-3 with TRBJ1-1, with 9 bases aligning to TRBD1. The germline gives CDR1 LGHNA, CDR2 YSLEER. This CDR3 has 19 amino acids. The junction had 14 bases not matched to a gene; V was cut back by 3 bases and J by 0 bases. The CDR3 coding sequence is TGCGCCAGCAGCCAGGGACCGGGACAGGGCGGGTTTATGAACACTGAAGCTTTCTTT. It yields the protein CASSQGPGQGGFMNTEAFF.

V is TRBV20-1 and J is TRBJ2-1; 16 bases match TRBD2. CDR1 is DFQATT and CDR2 is SNEGSKA in the germline V gene (reference sequence). CDR3 size: 16 residues. Trimming cost V 5 bases and J 2 bases; bases outside gene matches: 3. In DNA form, the CDR3 reads TGCAGTGCTCGGGGACTAGCGGGAGGGCCCTACAATGAGCAGTTCTTC. Protein: CSARGLAGGPYNEQFF.

The chain combines TRBV5-1 with TRBJ2-2, with D perhaps TRBD1 (6 bases). The CDR3 extends over 15 amino acids. Trimming stripped 0 bases from V and 6 bases from J, with 12 bases between. From germline, CDR1 is SGHRS and CDR2 YFSETQ. CDR3 amino acids: CASSLGGPKAGELFF. The CDR3 nucleotides are TGCGCCAGCAGCTTGGGGGGGCCCAAGGCCGGGGAGCTGTTTTTT.

The rearrangement links TRBV15 to TRBJ2-7, with D possibly matching TRBD1 (7 bases). Trimming stripped 1 base from V and 3 bases from J, with 22 bases between. CDR3 length: 18 residues. Germline lookup yields CDR1 LNHNV and CDR2 YYDKDF (reference sequence). This CDR3 is CATSRAKLGRGTVYEQYF. The CDR3 DNA reads TGTGCCACCAGCAGAGCCAAACTCGGCCGGGGGACAGTCTACGAGCAGTACTTC. The full variable domain, rest sourced from reference TRBV15 and TRBJ2-7, is DAMVIQNPRYQVTQFGKPVTLSCSQTLNHNVMYWYQQKSSQAPKLLFHYYDKDFNNEADTPDNFQSRRPNTSFCFLDIRSPGLGDTAMYLCATSRAKLGRGTVYEQYFGPGTRLTVT.

The chain has TRBV6-5 and TRBJ2-7; TRBD1 matches at 7 bases. CDR3 size: 14 residues. The J segment lost 2 bases and the V segment lost 5 bases, leaving 6 bases of the junction unmatched. Germline values: CDR1 MNHEY, CDR2 SVGAGI. Written as DNA, the CDR3 is TGTGCCAGCAGTACTCCGGGACAGCCCTACGAGCAGTACTTC. This gives the protein CASSTPGQPYEQYF.

With regard to this clonotype: Relative to the germline gene, one junction end is altered; a read error may explain this. CDR3 region: CASSQGTGSGVF. CDR3 sequence (DNA): TGTGCCAGCAGCCAGGGGACAGGGTCTGGGGTCTTC. The chain uses TRBV16 and TRBJ2-1; the match to TRBD1 covers 9 bases. CDR3 size: 12 residues. Germline V CDR1 and CDR2: KGHSY, FQNENV.

The chain carries TRBV7-9 and TRBJ2-1, with 7 bases aligning to TRBD2. V dropped 2 bases and J dropped 5; count of bases not matched to a gene: 9. CDR1 and CDR2 from the germline V gene are SEHNR and FQNEAQ (reference sequence). The CDR3 is 16 residues long. As DNA, the CDR3 is TGTGCCAGCAGCTTACCACATGGCGGGAGAAACAATGAGCAGTTCTTC. This gives the protein CASSLPHGGRNNEQFF.

In its sample, this clonotype was seen a few times. The J gene is TRBJ2-3, the V gene TRBV7-2; D is uncertain. There are 15 residues in the CDR3. Trimming pared 5 bases from V and 0 bases from J, leaving 12 bases between. From germline, CDR1 is SGHTA and CDR2 FQGNSA. DNA for the CDR3: TGTGCCAGCAGCCCGCCCACAACTAGCACAGATACGCAGTATTTT. This sequence encodes CASSPPTTSTDTQYF.

The genes are TRBV5-1 and TRBJ2-3; D is perhaps TRBD2 (6 bases). Trimming removed 4 bases at V and 0 bases at J, with 18 bases between. Germline V lookup: CDR1 SGHRS, CDR2 YFSETQ. CDR3 length equals 17 residues. CDR3 nucleotides: TGCGCCAGCAGCCCGGAACAGTCCGGGACTAGCACAGATACGCAGTATTTT. This encodes CASSPEQSGTSTDTQYF.

This clonotype turned up a few times. The V gene is TRBV19, the J gene TRBJ1-5; D remains ambiguous. V was shortened by 7 bases and J by 9 bases, with 10 bases between the two germline ends. Germline CDR1 is LNHDA and CDR2 is SQIVND (reference sequence). The CDR3 is 11 amino acids. The CDR3 DNA is TGTGCCAGTAACGAAGGAGGGCCCCAGCATTTT. Translation: CASNEGGPQHF.

This clonotype was detected a few times. The chain is built from TRBV20-1 and TRBJ2-1, with TRBD2 identical over 9 bases. Germline trimming cut 0 bases from V and 4 bases from J; bases unmatched to any gene: 4. From germline, CDR1 is DFQATT and CDR2 SNEGSKA (reference sequence). The CDR3 loop spans 15 amino acids. CDR3 DNA sequence: TGCAGTGCTAGAGATCGACTAGCGGAATACAATGAGCAGTTCTTC. Protein product: CSARDRLAEYNEQFF.

V usage is TRBV5-1 and J usage is TRBJ1-1, with D maybe TRBD1 (5 bases). Germline V gives CDR1 SGHRS, CDR2 YFSETQ. This CDR3 region has 14 residues. The V end lost 4 bases, the J end lost 5 bases, and 15 bases lay between the germline ends. The CDR3 region has the DNA TGCGCCAGCAGCCTCGGGGGAGGATGGACTGAAGCTTTCTTT. Translation gives CASSLGGGWTEAFF.

In this sample, this clonotype turned up many times. The CDR3 DNA follows: TGTGCCATCAGTGAGCATGTGGAGCAGTACTTC. Translated: CAISEHVEQYF. V is TRBV10-3 and J is TRBJ2-7; the D is unclear. The CDR3 is 11 amino acids. Germline V CDR1 and CDR2: ENHRY, SYGVKD. Trimming cost V 2 bases and J 7 bases, with 6 bases left between them.